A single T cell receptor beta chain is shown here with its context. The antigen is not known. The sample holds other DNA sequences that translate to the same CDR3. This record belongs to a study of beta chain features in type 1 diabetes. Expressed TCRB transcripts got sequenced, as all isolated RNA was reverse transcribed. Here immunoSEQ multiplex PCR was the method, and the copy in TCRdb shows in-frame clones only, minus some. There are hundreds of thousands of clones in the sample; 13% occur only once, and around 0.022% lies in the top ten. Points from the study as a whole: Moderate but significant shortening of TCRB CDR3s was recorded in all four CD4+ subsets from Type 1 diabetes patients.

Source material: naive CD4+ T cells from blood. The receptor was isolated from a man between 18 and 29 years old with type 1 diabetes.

DNA for the CDR3: TGTGCCAGCTCACCATCGGTGGACACTGAAGCTTTCTTT. This codes for CASSPSVDTEAFF. The chain links TRBV18 to TRBJ1-1, with unresolved D. Looked up from germline, CDR1 is KGHSH and CDR2 is LQKENI. The CDR3 length is 13 residues. Trimming took 2 bases from V and 3 from J, leaving 7 bases between them.